One sample yielded the 15 T cell receptor beta chains listed below, sequenced in a study of spatial heterogeneity in lung cancer. As to time point: sample taken at primary tumor resection. The input material, whole RNA from tumor, nontumor lung or frozen PBMC, was sequenced unsorted. TCRdb reprocessed the 5' RACE reads via MiXCR and lists one record per CDR3 protein. The table has under 50,000 distinct CDR3 sequences, 4% to 6% seen once. Sequencing was performed on PBMCs, taken at surgery. The receptors stem from a female donor with early-stage non-small cell lung cancer.

V is TRBV19 and J is TRBJ2-5; TRBD1 agrees at 9 bases. V dropped 3 bases and J dropped 4; count of bases not matched to a gene: 9. Germline CDR1 is LNHDA and CDR2 is SQIVND (reference sequence). The CDR3 loop spans 16 amino acids. As DNA, the CDR3 is TGTGCCAGTAGTATCGGGACAGGGATATCCACAGAGACCCAGTACTTC. This encodes CASSIGTGISTETQYF.

In its sample, this clonotype was seen many times. The chain is built from TRBV10-3 and TRBJ2-1, with TRBD2 identical over 10 bases. There are 15 residues in the CDR3. V was clipped by 6 bases and J by 3 bases; unmatched bases: 5. The germline gives CDR1 ENHRY, CDR2 SYGVKD. The DNA for the CDR3 is TGTGCCATCAGGGATAGCGGGGGGAGCTACAATGAGCAGTTCTTC. Protein sequence: CAIRDSGGSYNEQFF.

This sequence joins TRBV12-3 or TRBV12-4 and TRBJ2-1; D may be TRBD2 (5 bases). Trimming shortened V by 5 bases and J by 4 bases, and 9 bases separated the two germline ends. This CDR3 spans 13 amino acids. Written as DNA, the CDR3 is TGTGCCAGCAGTCCGCCGGGGTACAATGAGCAGTTCTTC. This sequence encodes CASSPPGYNEQFF.

The chain combines TRBV24-1 with TRBJ2-1; 8 bases align to TRBD2. The CDR3 is 14 amino acids. CDR1 is KGHDR, CDR2 SFDVKD, per germline. V trimming: 10 bases; J trimming: 3 bases; junction bases outside the gene matches: 7. CDR3 in amino acids: CATHERGSYNEQFF. CDR3 DNA sequence: TGTGCCACGCATGAGCGGGGGAGCTACAATGAGCAGTTCTTC.

This clonotype was observed many times. J is TRBJ2-7 and V is TRBV29-1; 9 bases map to TRBD1. This CDR3 is built from 12 residues. Germline V CDR1 and CDR2: SQVTM, ANQGSEA. With V trimmed by 6 bases and J by 6 bases, 6 bases remained unmatched. CDR3 bases: TGCAGCGTCGGTTGGACAGGGGCCGAGCAGTACTTC. It codes for CSVGWTGAEQYF.

This clonotype was counted many times. The chain is built from TRBV5-6 and TRBJ1-2; no reliable D call. The germline V and J ends were trimmed by 4 bases and 0 bases, with 22 bases remaining between them. The CDR3 is 18 amino acids. CDR1 and CDR2 from the germline V gene are SGHDT and YYEEEE. The CDR3 DNA sequence: TGTGCCAGCAGCCCGATGGGTAGTACGCCGTTAGCTAACTATGGCTACACCTTC. Protein sequence: CASSPMGSTPLANYGYTF.

This clonotype has more than one count but fewer than ten. The CDR3 bases are TGTGCCAGCACCCCAGACAGGGTTCACACCGGGGAGCTGTTTTTT. Its translation: CASTPDRVHTGELFF. J is TRBJ2-2 and V is TRBV11-2; 7 nucleotides align to TRBD1. CDR1 SGHAT and CDR2 FQNNGV come from the germline V gene. The CDR3 length is 15 residues. V lost 7 bases to trimming and J lost 3 bases; unmatched junction nucleotides: 8.

This clonotype occurred many times. CDR3 sequence: CAISESTDEKLFF. CDR3 nucleotides: TGTGCCATCAGTGAGTCGACAGATGAAAAACTGTTTTTT. The rearrangement joins TRBV10-3 to TRBJ1-4; D is possibly TRBD1 (5 bases). This CDR3 contains 13 residues. With 0 bases removed from V and 6 bases from J, the gap between germline ends came to 5 bases. The germline gives CDR1 ENHRY, CDR2 SYGVKD.

This clonotype occurred a few times. The rearrangement links TRBV5-6 to TRBJ2-6, with 9 bases fitting TRBD1. The V gene's germline CDR1 is SGHDT and CDR2 YYEEEE. The CDR3 has 18 amino acids. V was pared by 3 bases and J by 1 base, with 8 bases of the junction left unmatched. CDR3 amino acids: CASSSPGQGVSGANVLTF. The CDR3 DNA follows: TGTGCCAGCAGCTCACCGGGACAGGGTGTTTCTGGGGCCAACGTCCTGACTTTC.

This clonotype was observed a few times. One end of the junction does not line up with germline, which may come from a read error. The chain is built from TRBV7-9 and TRBJ2-5, with 9 bases fitting TRBD2. CDR3 length: 15 residues. Germline V gives CDR1 SEHNR, CDR2 FQNEAQ (reference sequence). In DNA form, the CDR3 reads TGTGCCAACAGCCTGGCGGGGGGGCTGGAGGAGACCCAGTACTTC. Protein sequence: CANSLAGGLEETQYF.

This clonotype appeared many times. The V and J genes are TRBV29-1 and TRBJ1-1, with a possible D match to TRBD1 (6 bases). Trimming stripped 2 bases from V and 4 bases from J, with 17 bases between. CDR1 and CDR2 (germline): SQVTM, ANQGSEA. The CDR3 covers 15 residues. The CDR3 region has the DNA TGCAGCGTTGAAAAGTTGGTAGGGGGGGTCACTGAAGCTTTCTTT. This gives the protein CSVEKLVGGVTEAFF.

Ten or more counts support this clonotype. CDR3 DNA sequence: TGTGCCAGCAGCCAAGAATTGGACAGAAACTATGGCTACACCTTC. Translated, it gives CASSQELDRNYGYTF. The chain recombines TRBV3-1 with TRBJ1-2, with D possibly being TRBD1 (6 bases). Trimming removed 0 bases from V and 2 bases from J, with 10 bases in between. CDR3 length: 15 amino acids. Germline V gives CDR1 LGHDT, CDR2 YNNKEL (reference sequence).

The chain uses TRBV12-3 or TRBV12-4 and TRBJ1-2, with 8 bases lining up with TRBD1. The CDR3 is 15 residues long. V shed 4 bases and J 7 bases; nucleotides not matched to a gene: 11. CDR3 in DNA: TGTGCCAGCAGTTCCGCGGGGACAGGAATTGTTGGCTACACCTTC. It codes for CASSSAGTGIVGYTF.

The CDR3 sequence: CASSYLSGGQETQYF. CDR3 coding DNA: TGTGCCAGCAGTTACTTAAGCGGGGGGCAAGAGACCCAGTACTTC. The chain combines TRBV6-5 with TRBJ2-5; 9 bases align to TRBD2. This CDR3 has 15 residues. Trimming took 1 base from V and 2 from J; bases not matched to a gene: 2. Germline-derived CDR1 and CDR2 are MNHEY and SVGAGI.

This clonotype was counted ten times or more. The V gene is TRBV7-3, the J gene TRBJ2-3, with D perhaps matching TRBD2 (5 bases). CDR3 length equals 15 residues. CDR1 SGHTA and CDR2 FQGTGA come from the germline V gene. The V end was cut by 4 bases, the J end by 0 bases, with 11 bases between. The DNA for the CDR3 is TGTGCCAGCAGCTCCGGGGAACCGAGCACAGATACGCAGTATTTT. This codes for CASSSGEPSTDTQYF.